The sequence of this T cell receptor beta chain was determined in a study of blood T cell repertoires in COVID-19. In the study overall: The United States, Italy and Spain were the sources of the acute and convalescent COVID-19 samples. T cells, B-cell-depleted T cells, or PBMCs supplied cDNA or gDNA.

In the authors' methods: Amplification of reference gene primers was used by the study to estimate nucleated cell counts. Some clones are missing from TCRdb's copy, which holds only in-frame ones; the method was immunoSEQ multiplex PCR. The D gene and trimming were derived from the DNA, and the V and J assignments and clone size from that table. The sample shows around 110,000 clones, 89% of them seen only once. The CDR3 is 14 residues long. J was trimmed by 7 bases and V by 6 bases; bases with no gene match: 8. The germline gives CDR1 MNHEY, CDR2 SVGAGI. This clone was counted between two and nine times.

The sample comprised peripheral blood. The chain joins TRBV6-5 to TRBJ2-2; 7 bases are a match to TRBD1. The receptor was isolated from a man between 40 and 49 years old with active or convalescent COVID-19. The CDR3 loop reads CASRPSGTVGELFF. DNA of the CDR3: TGTGCCAGCAGACCCTCCGGGACAGTCGGGGAGCTGTTTTTT.